The source of this T cell receptor beta chain is a study of a mutant IDH1 vaccine in newly diagnosed glioma. Study background: Vaccine dosing followed radiotherapy by 4-6 weeks, or accompanied temozolomide cycles. Study conclusions and caveats: Pseudoprogression seemingly bore no relation to changes in top peripheral T cell clonotypes.

The germline CDR1 and CDR2 sequences are LGHNA and YSLEER. CDR3 length: 15 residues. V lost 0 bases, J lost 4 bases, and 12 bases lay in between. The time point here: week 35, safety follow-up. Vaccination comprised doses that each held 300 ug of mutant IDH1 20-mer peptide, plus topical imiquimod. Repertoires were generated with immunoSEQ multiplex PCR, while TCRdb's copy carries only in-frame clones and drops some. Of approximately 47,000 clones listed, more than 70% are singletons. As concerns this clone: The antigen remains undetermined.

The chain has TRBV4-3 and TRBJ1-2; D is unclear. This TCR was recovered from a woman aged 40 to 50 with glioma. Specimen: PBMCs, collected from a glioma patient whose treatment included an IDH1 peptide vaccine. The CDR3: CASSQDLRITYGYTF. DNA for the CDR3: TGCGCCAGCAGCCAAGATTTACGGATCACCTATGGCTACACCTTC.